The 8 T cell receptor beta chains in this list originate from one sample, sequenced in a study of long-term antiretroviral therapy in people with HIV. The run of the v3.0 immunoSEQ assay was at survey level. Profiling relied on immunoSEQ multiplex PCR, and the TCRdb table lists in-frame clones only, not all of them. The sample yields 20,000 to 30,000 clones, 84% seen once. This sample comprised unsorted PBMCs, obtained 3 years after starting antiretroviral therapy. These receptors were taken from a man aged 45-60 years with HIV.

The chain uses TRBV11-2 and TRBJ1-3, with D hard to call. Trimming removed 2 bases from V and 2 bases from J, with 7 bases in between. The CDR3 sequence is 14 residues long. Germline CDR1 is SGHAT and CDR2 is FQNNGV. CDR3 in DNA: TGTGCCAGCAGCTTATTTACAGCTGGAAACACCATATATTTT. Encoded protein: CASSLFTAGNTIYF.

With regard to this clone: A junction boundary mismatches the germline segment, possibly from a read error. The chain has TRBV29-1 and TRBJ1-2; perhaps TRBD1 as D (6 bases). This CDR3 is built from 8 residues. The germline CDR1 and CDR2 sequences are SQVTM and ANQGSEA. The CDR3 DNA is TGCAGCGTTGATTCAGGGGTGTTC. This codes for CSVDSGVF.

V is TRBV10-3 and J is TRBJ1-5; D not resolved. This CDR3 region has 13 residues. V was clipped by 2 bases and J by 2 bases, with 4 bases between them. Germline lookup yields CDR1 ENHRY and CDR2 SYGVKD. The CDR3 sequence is CAISEGGNQPQHF. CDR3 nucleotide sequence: TGTGCCATCAGTGAGGGTGGCAATCAGCCCCAGCATTTT.

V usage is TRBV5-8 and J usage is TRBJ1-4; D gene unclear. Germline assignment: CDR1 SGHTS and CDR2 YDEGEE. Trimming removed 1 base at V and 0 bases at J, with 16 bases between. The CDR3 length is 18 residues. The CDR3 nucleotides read TGTGCCAGCAGCTTGATCATCTTGTTAGGAGCAACTAATGAAAAACTGTTTTTT. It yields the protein CASSLIILLGATNEKLFF.

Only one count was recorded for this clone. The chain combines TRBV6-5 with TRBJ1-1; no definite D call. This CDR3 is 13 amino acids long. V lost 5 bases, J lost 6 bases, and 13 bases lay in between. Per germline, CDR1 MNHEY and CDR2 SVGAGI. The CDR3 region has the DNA TGTGCCAGCAGTCTAACGCCGGGGTCTGAAGCTTTCTTT. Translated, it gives CASSLTPGSEAFF.

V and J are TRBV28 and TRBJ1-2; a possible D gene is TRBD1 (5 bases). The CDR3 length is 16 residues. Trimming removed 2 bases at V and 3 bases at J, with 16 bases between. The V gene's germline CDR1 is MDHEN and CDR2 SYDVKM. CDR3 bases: TGTGCCAGCAGTTTAGCGTATCGGGACTTGGACTATGGCTACACCTTC. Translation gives CASSLAYRDLDYGYTF.

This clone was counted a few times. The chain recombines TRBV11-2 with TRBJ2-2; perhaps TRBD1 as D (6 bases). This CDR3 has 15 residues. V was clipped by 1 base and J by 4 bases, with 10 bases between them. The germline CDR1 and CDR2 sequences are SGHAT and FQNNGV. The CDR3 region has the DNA TGTGCCAGCAGCTTAGGGGCAGGGGCCACCGGGGAGCTGTTTTTT. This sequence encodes CASSLGAGATGELFF. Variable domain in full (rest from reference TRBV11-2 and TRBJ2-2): EAGVAQSPRYKIIEKRQSVAFWCNPISGHATLYWYQQILGQGPKLLIQFQNNGVVDDSQLPKDRFSAERLKGVDSTLKIQPAKLEDSAVYLCASSLGAGATGELFFGEGSRLTVL.

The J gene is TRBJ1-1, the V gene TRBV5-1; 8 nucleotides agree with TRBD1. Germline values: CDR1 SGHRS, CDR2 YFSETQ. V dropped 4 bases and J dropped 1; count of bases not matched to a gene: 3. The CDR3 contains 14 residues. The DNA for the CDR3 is TGCGCCAGCAGCGTACAGGGGGGGAACACTGAAGCTTTCTTT. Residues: CASSVQGGNTEAFF.